A selection of T cell receptor beta chains follows, all from one sample in a study of shared clonotypes between healthy human individuals. Measured with immunoSEQ multiplex PCR; TCRdb has only the in-frame clones, and not every one. This table has roughly 700,000 clones, around 72% appearing once. Input material: memory CD4+ T cells sorted from blood. The receptors were sampled from a woman in her twenties or thirties in good health. Both conserved end residues are part of each CDR3. Fields, in order: V gene, clone size, CDR3 protein. Clone size appears in some rows only: once, few, many, or a class for an expanded clone.

TRBV7-2,NA,CASSLAGTVQETQYF
TRBV29-1,NA,CSVEDAYEQYF
TRBV9,NA,CASSRTSHTGELFF
TRBV5-4,NA,CASSSAADTQYF
TRBV19,NA,CASSMGTSGRGNEQFF
TRBV7-7,NA,CASSRLDAGELFF
TRBV5-8,NA,CASSLGTTPDTQYF
TRBV5-4,NA,CASSLNSGTNTGELFF
TRBV5-1,few,CASRPGTENTEAFF
TRBV7-9,NA,CASTMGGFDYTF
TRBV28,NA,CASSPPWRTGGAYEQYF
TRBV28,few,CASSPVRGRRYTGELFF
TRBV5-1,NA,CASSLPVANAAYNEQFF
TRBV10-2,NA,CASRWTGDTEAFF
TRBV19,NA,CASSKGTSGMNTGELFF
TRBV4-1,NA,CASSQDVSNQPQHF
TRBV5-1,NA,CASSLDVRSNYGYTF
TRBV11-2,NA,CASSLSDNDYGYTF
TRBV28,NA,CASSFWDRINQPQHF
TRBV5-8,NA,CASSPGQGTGELFF
TRBV5-1,once,CASSLDAQGWETQYF
TRBV7-8,NA,CASSTQSYEQYF
TRBV7-9,NA,CASSLLAGERNIQYF
TRBV28,NA,CASSFRNEQFF
TRBV25-1,NA,CASSETPGQGEETQYF